This is a list of T cell receptor beta chains from one sample in a study of T-cell reconstitution after alpha-beta-depleted transplantation in children. Each CDR3 protein gets one entry after TCRdb re-called the PCR reads with MiXCR. The sample lists 450,000 to 500,000 distinct CDR3 sequences, 12% occurring once. This material consisted of PBMCs from the stem cell graft donor, taken from the stem cell graft. These TCRs come from a human donor who donated a stem cell graft to a child with combined immunodeficiency. Both conserved end residues are part of each CDR3. A D gene is named only where the DNA matches it firmly. Rows may omit the clone size; those that give it use once, few, many or a size class.

size: few; V: TRBV20-1; D: -; J: TRBJ2-7; DNA: TGCAGTGCTAGAGTGGCGCTCTCCTACGAGCAGTACTTC; CDR3: CSARVALSYEQYF
size: -; V: TRBV12-3/TRBV12-4; D: TRBD2; J: TRBJ2-1; DNA: TGTGCCACCAGCAACGGACTAGCGGGAGGCCCATACAATGAGCAGTTCTTC; CDR3: CATSNGLAGGPYNEQFF
size: -; V: TRBV11-2; D: -; J: TRBJ1-2; DNA: TGTGCCAGCAGACCGAGTGGGGGCCCCTATGGCTACACCTTC; CDR3: CASRPSGGPYGYTF
size: -; V: TRBV30; D: -; J: TRBJ2-3; DNA: TGTGCCTGGAGTAGTGGGTTACTCACAGATACGCAGTATTTT; CDR3: CAWSSGLLTDTQYF
size: -; V: TRBV18; D: -; J: TRBJ2-3; DNA: TGTGCCAGCTCACCACGATCAGGTTCTGCCGGAGATACGGAGTATTTT; CDR3: CASSPRSGSAGDTEYF
size: many; V: TRBV12-3/TRBV12-4; D: -; J: TRBJ2-5; DNA: TGTGCCAGCAGTTCCACTGGGGCAGCACAAGAGACCCAGTACTTC; CDR3: CASSSTGAAQETQYF
size: few; V: TRBV7-8; D: -; J: TRBJ2-5; DNA: TGTGCCAGCAGCTTAGCCGGGACGAAGTACTTC; CDR3: CASSLAGTKYF
size: few; V: TRBV27; D: -; J: TRBJ1-1; DNA: TGTGCCAGCAGTTTATCGGGCAGGGCATCTGAAGCTTTCTTT; CDR3: CASSLSGRASEAFF
size: -; V: TRBV14; D: -; J: TRBJ2-5; DNA: TGTGCCAGCAGCCCCATCGGGTGGGAAGAGACCCAGTACTTC; CDR3: CASSPIGWEETQYF
size: many; V: TRBV29-1; D: TRBD1; J: TRBJ2-7; DNA: TGCAGCGCCAGGGGACAGGGGGCGCGCGAGCAGTACTTC; CDR3: CSARGQGAREQYF
size: few; V: TRBV3-1; D: -; J: TRBJ2-3; DNA: TGTGCCAGCAGCCAAGATACTAGCCTAGATACGCAGTATTTT; CDR3: CASSQDTSLDTQYF
size: many; V: TRBV29-1; D: -; J: TRBJ2-1; DNA: TGCAGCGTTGAGAGGACAGCAACCTACAATGAGCAGTTCTTC; CDR3: CSVERTATYNEQFF
size: -; V: TRBV7-9; D: TRBD2; J: TRBJ2-7; DNA: TGTGCCAGCCGCCCTGCGTTGGCGGGAGGTTTCGGTGAGCAGTACTTC; CDR3: CASRPALAGGFGEQYF
size: many; V: TRBV7-9; D: -; J: TRBJ2-1; DNA: TGTGCCAGCAGCTTAGGGACCCTCAGAAGGATTGAGCAGTTCTTC; CDR3: CASSLGTLRRIEQFF
size: -; V: TRBV27; D: -; J: TRBJ2-2; DNA: TGTGCCAGCAGACCACCCGAGGGGACATACACCGGGGAGCTGTTTTTT; CDR3: CASRPPEGTYTGELFF
size: few; V: TRBV28; D: TRBD1; J: TRBJ2-2; DNA: TGTGCCAGCAGGGGGACAGGGTACGGCGGGGAGCTGTTTTTT; CDR3: CASRGTGYGGELFF
size: -; V: TRBV28; D: -; J: TRBJ2-4; DNA: TGTGCCAGCAGTTTAGGACTTAAATACATTCAGTACTTC; CDR3: CASSLGLKYIQYF
size: few; V: TRBV7-9; D: TRBD1; J: TRBJ2-5; DNA: TGTGCCAGCAGCAATTGGGACAGTGAGACCCAGTACTTC; CDR3: CASSNWDSETQYF
size: few; V: TRBV5-5; D: -; J: TRBJ1-4; DNA: TGTGCCAGCATCAAGACAGTGTCAACTAATGAAAAACTGTTTTTT; CDR3: CASIKTVSTNEKLFF
size: many; V: TRBV12-3/TRBV12-4; D: -; J: TRBJ2-2; DNA: TGTGCCAGCAGGGACGGCGGCACCGGGGAGCTGTTTTTT; CDR3: CASRDGGTGELFF
size: -; V: TRBV19; D: -; J: TRBJ1-5; DNA: TGTGCCAGTAGTCCGGGGATGGATCAGCCCCAGCATTTT; CDR3: CASSPGMDQPQHF
size: few; V: TRBV9; D: TRBD2; J: TRBJ2-3; DNA: TGTGCCAGCAGCTGGAGCGGGGGGACCACAGATACGCAGTATTTT; CDR3: CASSWSGGTTDTQYF
size: few; V: TRBV5-1; D: -; J: TRBJ2-7; DNA: TGCGCCAGCAGCTTGCAAGGGACGGTCTACGAGCAGTACTTC; CDR3: CASSLQGTVYEQYF
size: many; V: TRBV6-4; D: TRBD2; J: TRBJ2-2; DNA: TGTGCCAGCAGTGACGGGGCACTAGCGACGAACACCGGGGAGCTGTTTTTT; CDR3: CASSDGALATNTGELFF
size: many; V: TRBV15; D: -; J: TRBJ2-7; DNA: TGTGCCACCAGCAGAGATCCCGCTAACTACTACGAGCAGTACTTC; CDR3: CATSRDPANYYEQYF
size: few; V: TRBV5-4; D: -; J: TRBJ2-3; DNA: TGTGCCAGCAGCTCCGCGGGGAACCGCAACACAGATACGCAGTATTTT; CDR3: CASSSAGNRNTDTQYF
size: many; V: TRBV12-3/TRBV12-4; D: TRBD1; J: TRBJ2-3; DNA: TGTGCCAGCAGTTTACGGACAGGGGGCACAGATACGCAGTATTTT; CDR3: CASSLRTGGTDTQYF
size: few; V: TRBV20-1; D: -; J: TRBJ1-4; DNA: TGCAGTGCCTCCAGGGATCCAGGGAGGCGTTTCGAAAAACTGTTTTTT; CDR3: CSASRDPGRRFEKLFF
size: many; V: TRBV7-9; D: -; J: TRBJ2-1; DNA: TGTGCCAGCAGCTTCGGGACGGTCTACAATGAGCAGTTCTTC; CDR3: CASSFGTVYNEQFF
size: -; V: TRBV7-2; D: TRBD1; J: TRBJ1-3; DNA: TGTGCCAGCAGCCTCACAGGGGGCTGGGGAAACACCATATATTTT; CDR3: CASSLTGGWGNTIYF
size: -; V: TRBV12-3/TRBV12-4; D: TRBD2; J: TRBJ2-3; DNA: TGTGCCAGCAGTAGCGGGGGGGCGCGGGATACGCAGTATTTT; CDR3: CASSSGGARDTQYF
size: few; V: TRBV11-1; D: TRBD1; J: TRBJ2-5; DNA: TGTGCCAGCAGCTTAGCACTTCACTTACTCCGGGACAGGTCCGGCGAGACCCAGTACTTC; CDR3: CASSLALHLLRDRSGETQYF
size: few; V: TRBV6-2/TRBV6-3; D: -; J: TRBJ2-7; DNA: TGTGCCAGCAGTTATGAGATCTTCTACGAGCAGTACTTC; CDR3: CASSYEIFYEQYF
size: -; V: TRBV20-1; D: TRBD1; J: TRBJ2-5; DNA: TGCAGTGCTGACCGGACAGGGGAAGAGACCCAGTACTTC; CDR3: CSADRTGEETQYF
size: -; V: TRBV6-2/TRBV6-3; D: -; J: TRBJ2-1; DNA: TGTGCCAGCAGTCGACGGGAGACCAATGAGCAGTTCTTC; CDR3: CASSRRETNEQFF
size: -; V: TRBV18; D: -; J: TRBJ2-6; DNA: TGTGCCAGTCCCGGGGGCTCTGGGGCCAACGTCCTGACTTTC; CDR3: CASPGGSGANVLTF
size: -; V: TRBV9; D: TRBD2; J: TRBJ2-5; DNA: TGTGCCAGCAGCGCCGGTATAGCGGGAGATGTGGAGACCCAGTACTTC; CDR3: CASSAGIAGDVETQYF
size: -; V: TRBV7-2; D: -; J: TRBJ2-6; DNA: TGTGCCAGCAGCTTACATGGCCTCGGGGCCAACGTCCTGACTTTC; CDR3: CASSLHGLGANVLTF
size: few; V: TRBV11-2; D: -; J: TRBJ2-1; DNA: TGTGCCAGCAGCTTTACCTCCTATGGGTCGGCCTACAATGAGCAGTTCTTC; CDR3: CASSFTSYGSAYNEQFF
size: few; V: TRBV6-1; D: TRBD2; J: TRBJ2-3; DNA: TGTGCCAGCACAGCTAGCGGGGGGTGGGATACGCAGTATTTT; CDR3: CASTASGGWDTQYF
size: many; V: TRBV29-1; D: TRBD2; J: TRBJ2-3; DNA: TGCAGCGTTGAAGATGGGGTATCCCGCGGGGGGGATACGCAGTATTTT; CDR3: CSVEDGVSRGGDTQYF
size: -; V: TRBV7-9; D: TRBD1; J: TRBJ2-7; DNA: TGTGCCAGCAGCGACCCGGGACAGGGAGTCTACGAGCAGTACTTC; CDR3: CASSDPGQGVYEQYF
size: -; V: TRBV18; D: -; J: TRBJ1-1; DNA: TGTGCCAGCTCACTCACCGGGACTCGGGACACTGAAGCTTTCTTT; CDR3: CASSLTGTRDTEAFF
size: few; V: TRBV12-3/TRBV12-4; D: TRBD2; J: TRBJ2-2; DNA: TGTGCCAGCACCCCGATGGGGGGGATCGGGGAGCTGTTTTTT; CDR3: CASTPMGGIGELFF